This record covers a single T cell receptor (beta chain). This sample stems from a study of blood T cell repertoires in COVID-19. Measured with immunoSEQ multiplex PCR; TCRdb has only the in-frame clones, and not every one. The sample records about 250,000 clones, 80% to 90% being singletons. Per the germline V gene, CDR1 is ENHRY and CDR2 is SYGVKD. V lost 6 bases to trimming and J lost 7 bases; unmatched junction nucleotides: 12. The length of the CDR3 is 14 residues. The specimen sequenced was peripheral blood. This clonotype was sampled from a middle-aged woman who had recovered from COVID-19. The rearrangement links TRBV10-3 to TRBJ2-7, with TRBD2 matching over 7 bases. DNA for the CDR3: TGTGCCATCAGCCCCGGACTAGATAAGCTGGAGCAGTACTTC. Residues: CAISPGLDKLEQYF.